This T cell receptor beta chain was recorded in a study of T cell responses to AZD1222 COVID-19 vaccine. Looking at the study overall: The analysis combined second doses at about 4 or about 12 weeks. Points from the study as a whole: Donors were chiefly white British, with a greater number of females, and clonal diversity was perhaps underestimated. Among spike-specific TCRs, nearly half reportedly target unmutated variant regions. Compared with day 0, the breadth and depth of the Spike-specific TCR repertoire rose significantly after two doses of AZD1222.

Measured with immunoSEQ multiplex PCR; TCRdb has only the in-frame clones, and not every one. The sample holds 150,000 to 200,000 clones, just under 90% seen once. As to this clone: Its target is unknown.

The length of the CDR3 is 12 residues. Per the germline V gene, CDR1 is GTSNPN and CDR2 is SVGIG (reference sequence). Trimming pared 5 bases from V and 4 bases from J, leaving 11 bases between. The sequence came from an adult in good health. Sequencing was performed on peripheral blood, taken on day 0 of AZD1222 vaccination. The chain combines TRBV30 with TRBJ1-2, with TRBD1 as a possible D gene (5 bases). The CDR3 region is CAWVRDLYGYTF. CDR3 in DNA: TGTGCCTGGGTGAGGGACCTCTATGGCTACACCTTC. Drawing the rest from reference TRBV30 and TRBJ1-2, the complete variable domain is SQTIHQWPATLVQPVGSPLSLECTVEGTSNPNLYWYRQAAGRGLQLLFYSVGIGQISSEVPQNLSASRPQDRQFILSSKKLLLSDSGFYLCAWVRDLYGYTFGSGTRLTVV.